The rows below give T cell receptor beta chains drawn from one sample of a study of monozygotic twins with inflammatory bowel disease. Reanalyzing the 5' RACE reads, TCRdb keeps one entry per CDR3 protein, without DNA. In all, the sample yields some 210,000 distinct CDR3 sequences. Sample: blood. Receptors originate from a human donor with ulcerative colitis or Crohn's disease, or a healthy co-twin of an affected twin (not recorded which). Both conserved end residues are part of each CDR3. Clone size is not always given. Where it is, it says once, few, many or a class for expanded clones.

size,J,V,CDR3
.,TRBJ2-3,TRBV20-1,CSRSGGSTDTQYF
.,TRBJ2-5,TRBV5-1,CASSSRQGDETQYF
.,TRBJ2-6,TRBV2,CASATGSGANVLTF
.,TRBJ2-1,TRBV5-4,CASSFSGGNEQFF
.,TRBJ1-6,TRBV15,CATSRIGASPLHF
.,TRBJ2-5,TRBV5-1,CASSLVGLAWKETQYF
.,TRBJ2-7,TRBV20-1,CSASAGPYEQYF
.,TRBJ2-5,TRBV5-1,CASSWNQETQYF
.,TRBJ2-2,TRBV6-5,CASSSRQGRGTGELFF
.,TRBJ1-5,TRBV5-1,CASSLDRYQPQHF
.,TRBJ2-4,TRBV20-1,CSARRDRGNIQYF
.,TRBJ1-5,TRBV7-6,CASSKGDNQPQHF
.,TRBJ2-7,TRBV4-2,CASSSILAPVRAGIDEQYF
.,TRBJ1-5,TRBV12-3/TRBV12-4,CASSLVGGSGPQHF
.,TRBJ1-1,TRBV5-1,CASSWGRTGGTEAFF
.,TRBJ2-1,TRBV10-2,CASSSRPSGANNEQFF
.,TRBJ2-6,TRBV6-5,CASSYFEVSGANVLTF
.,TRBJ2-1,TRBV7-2,CASSSRSGGAYNEQFF
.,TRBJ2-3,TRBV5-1,CASSSGGGENTQYF
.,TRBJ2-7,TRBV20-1,CSAQPDYEQYF
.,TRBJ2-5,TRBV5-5,CASSLFRGETQYF
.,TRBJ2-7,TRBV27,CASRPSGGGEQYF
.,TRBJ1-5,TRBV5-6,CASSFTGMNQPQHF
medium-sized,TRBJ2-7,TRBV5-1,CASSLDENSGALSEQYF
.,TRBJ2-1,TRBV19,CASSIESTRVYNEQFF
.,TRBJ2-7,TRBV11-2,CASSLELAVSYEQYF
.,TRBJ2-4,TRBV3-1,CASSPGTATAKNIQYF
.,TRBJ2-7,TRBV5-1,CASHTGTASYEQYF
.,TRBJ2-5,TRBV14,CASSRVSETQYF
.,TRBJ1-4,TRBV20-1,CSARDQGQGIGKLFF
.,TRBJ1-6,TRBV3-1,CASAQRDSPLHF
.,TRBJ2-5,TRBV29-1,CSSRGGTETQYF
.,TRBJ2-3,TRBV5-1,CASSFRTGKDTQYF
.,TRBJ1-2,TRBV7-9,CASSRGERGYTF
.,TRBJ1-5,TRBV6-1,CASADRLNQPQHF
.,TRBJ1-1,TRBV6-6,CASSYTRDGAFF
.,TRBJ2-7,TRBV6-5,CASSWFQGRAYEQYF
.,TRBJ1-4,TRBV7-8,CASSLGLQATNEKLFF
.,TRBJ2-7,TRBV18,CASSPSQGGRDEQYF
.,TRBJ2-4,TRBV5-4,CASSLGTGAFKNIQYF
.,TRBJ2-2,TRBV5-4,CASSLGGLAGELFF
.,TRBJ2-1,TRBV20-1,CSAGTSPREQFF
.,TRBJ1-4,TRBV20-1,CSAKTGLNEKLFF